These 29 T cell receptor beta chains share one sample of origin, sequenced in a study of PD-1 blockade in classical Hodgkin lymphoma. The time point: newly diagnosed, previously untreated cHL patient sample. Sequenced by immunoSEQ multiplex PCR; TCRdb stores in-frame clones only, minus some. The sample comprises around 43,000 clones, under 95% of which are singletons, and 4.9% rests with the top ten. The sequencing sample was made of peripheral blood mononuclear cells (PBMCs). All receptors derive from a human donor with classical Hodgkin lymphoma.

The chain is built from TRBV5-1 and TRBJ2-1; D is perhaps TRBD2 (6 bases). CDR3 length equals 16 residues. Trimming cost V 0 bases and J 4 bases, with 14 bases left between them. Looked up from germline, CDR1 is SGHRS and CDR2 is YFSETQ. CDR3: CASSLVVADAYNEQFF. The CDR3 nucleotides are TGCGCCAGCAGCTTGGTGGTAGCGGATGCTTACAATGAGCAGTTCTTC.

A single count supports this clone. This CDR3 reads CASSLASGRGDEQFF. The CDR3 DNA reads TGTGCCAGCAGCCTAGCTAGCGGACGGGGCGATGAGCAGTTCTTC. The J gene is TRBJ2-1, the V gene TRBV11-2; 7 bases are a match to TRBD2. The CDR3 is made up of 15 amino acids. The J segment lost 8 bases and the V segment lost 5 bases, leaving 12 bases of the junction unmatched. The germline V gene has CDR1 SGHAT and CDR2 FQNNGV. The variable domain in full, with the rest retrieved from reference TRBV11-2 and TRBJ2-1, is EAGVAQSPRYKIIEKRQSVAFWCNPISGHATLYWYQQILGQGPKLLIQFQNNGVVDDSQLPKDRFSAERLKGVDSTLKIQPAKLEDSAVYLCASSLASGRGDEQFFGPGTRLTVL.

This rearrangement joins TRBV18 to TRBJ1-3, with a weak D call TRBD1 (5 bases). CDR1 is KGHSH, CDR2 LQKENI, per germline. This CDR3 is 16 amino acids long. Trimming pared 6 bases from V and 0 bases from J, leaving 15 bases between. CDR3 sequence reads: CASSAGQGLSGNTIYF. DNA for the CDR3: TGTGCCAGCTCTGCGGGGCAGGGCCTCTCTGGAAACACCATATATTTT.

This chain joins TRBV28 and TRBJ2-5; D might be TRBD2 (7 bases). Germline CDR1 and CDR2: MDHEN and SYDVKM. The CDR3 has 16 residues. V was trimmed by 3 bases and J by 5 bases, leaving 19 bases between them. DNA of the CDR3: TGTGCCAGCAGTTTTGAATCGGGGGGCTCGGAGGAGACCCAGTACTTC. Protein product: CASSFESGGSEETQYF.

This clone turned up a few times. The chain recombines TRBV19 with TRBJ1-4; weak D call: TRBD1 (5 bases). Trimming cost V 3 bases and J 4 bases, with 12 bases left between them. In germline, CDR1 is LNHDA, CDR2 SQIVND (reference sequence). The CDR3 is 15 residues long. The CDR3: CASSMIRGLNEKLFF. The CDR3 DNA reads TGTGCCAGTAGTATGATCCGGGGCCTTAATGAAAAACTGTTTTTT.

This clone was found once. The chain joins TRBV30 to TRBJ2-7; D tentatively reads TRBD1 or TRBD2 (6 bases each). The CDR3 has 18 residues. Germline loops: CDR1 GTSNPN, CDR2 SVGIG (reference sequence). Trimming pared 1 base from V and 0 bases from J, leaving 22 bases between. The CDR3 spells CAWSGRGGLKRSSYEQYV. CDR3 nucleotides: TGTGCCTGGAGTGGACGAGGGGGACTCAAAAGGAGCTCCTACGAGCAGTACGTC.

There are a few counts of this clone. J is TRBJ1-4 and V is TRBV7-7; 8 bases fit TRBD1. Germline values: CDR1 SSHAT, CDR2 FNYEAQ (reference sequence). With V trimmed by 11 bases and J by 3 bases, 5 bases remained unmatched. The CDR3 is 13 amino acids. Written as DNA, the CDR3 is TGTGCCTGGGGGACAGGTCCTAATGAAAAACTGTTTTTT. Protein product: CAWGTGPNEKLFF.

The chain recombines TRBV5-1 with TRBJ2-3; no firm D call. Germline CDR1 reads SGHRS; CDR2 reads YFSETQ. The ends were cut back, 4 bases at V and 2 bases at J, with 11 bases in the middle. The length of the CDR3 is 14 residues. The CDR3 sequence: CASSPPGFTDTQYF. The CDR3 DNA follows: TGCGCCAGCAGCCCCCCCGGATTCACAGATACGCAGTATTTT.

V and J are TRBV10-2 and TRBJ1-3; D not certain. The CDR3 is 14 amino acids. Trimming pared 3 bases from V and 2 bases from J, leaving 8 bases between. Germline lookup yields CDR1 WSHSY and CDR2 SAAADI. The CDR3 protein is CASSDISTGNTIYF. In DNA form, the CDR3 reads TGCGCCAGCAGTGATATTTCGACTGGAAACACCATATATTTT.

This chain joins TRBV6-1 and TRBJ1-3; no reliable D call. From germline, CDR1 is MNHNS and CDR2 SASEGT. V was shortened by 7 bases and J by 0 bases, with 7 bases between the two germline ends. The CDR3 spans 13 residues. Written as DNA, the CDR3 is TGTGCCAGCAACGAATTCTCTGGAAACACCATATATTTT. Its protein is CASNEFSGNTIYF.

Only one count was recorded for this clone. V is TRBV5-5 and J is TRBJ1-3; perhaps TRBD1 as D (5 bases). CDR3 length equals 16 residues. Trimming removed 4 bases at V and 0 bases at J, with 14 bases between. Germline V gene data show CDR1 as SGHKS and CDR2 as YYEKEE (reference sequence). This CDR3 is CASSQGPGNSGNTIYF. CDR3 DNA sequence: TGTGCCAGCAGCCAGGGCCCGGGTAACTCTGGAAACACCATATATTTT.

The chain links TRBV6-5 to TRBJ2-7, with D possibly matching TRBD1 (5 bases). Trimming shortened V by 4 bases and J by 4 bases, and 11 bases separated the two germline ends. The germline V gene encodes CDR1 MNHEY and CDR2 SVGAGI. The CDR3 spans 13 residues. The CDR3 reads CASSSHSGYEQYF. CDR3 DNA: TGTGCCAGCAGTTCGCATTCAGGGTACGAGCAGTACTTC.

The chain is built from TRBV9 and TRBJ2-7, with D possibly being TRBD1 (5 bases). The CDR3 contains 15 residues. V was clipped by 0 bases and J by 5 bases, with 15 bases between them. CDR1 is SGDLS and CDR2 is YYNGEE in the germline V gene. Here the CDR3 reads CASSVGSAGINEQYF. For the CDR3, the DNA is TGTGCCAGCAGCGTAGGGTCGGCAGGGATAAACGAGCAGTACTTC.

The gene calls are TRBV30 and TRBJ1-5, with unresolved D. V lost 2 bases to trimming and J lost 5 bases, with 13 bases between them. Germline CDR1 GTSNPN, CDR2 SVGIG (reference sequence). CDR3 length equals 14 residues. The CDR3 region is CAWSWEMIDQPQHF. CDR3 coding DNA: TGTGCCTGGAGTTGGGAAATGATTGATCAGCCCCAGCATTTT.

The rearrangement joins TRBV2 to TRBJ2-1; TRBD2 matches at 7 bases. The CDR3 spans 14 residues. The germline CDR1 and CDR2 sequences are SNHLY and FYNNEI. V was pared by 6 bases and J by 4 bases, with 6 bases of the junction left unmatched. The chain's CDR3 is CASRGLAVYNEQFF. CDR3 bases: TGTGCCAGCAGAGGGCTAGCGGTGTACAATGAGCAGTTCTTC.

This chain connects TRBV5-1 to TRBJ1-2, with 9 bases that match TRBD1. The CDR3 has 15 residues. Germline lookup yields CDR1 SGHRS and CDR2 YFSETQ. V lost 2 bases and J lost 2; bases outside the gene matches: 4. The CDR3 sequence: CASSLNRGPNYGYTF. As DNA, the CDR3 is TGCGCCAGCAGCTTAAACAGGGGGCCAAACTATGGCTACACCTTC.

This rearrangement joins TRBV5-1 to TRBJ1-3; D is uncertain. Germline V gene data show CDR1 as SGHRS and CDR2 as YFSETQ. The CDR3 loop spans 16 amino acids. V was cut by 4 bases and J by 0 bases, with 14 bases left in between. This chain's CDR3 is CASSPQTASSGNTIYF. CDR3 in DNA: TGCGCCAGCAGCCCTCAGACCGCGAGCTCTGGAAACACCATATATTTT.

This rearrangement joins TRBV5-5 to TRBJ2-2, with D uncertain. Deletions cut 4 bases from V and 6 bases from J, with 13 bases between. The length of the CDR3 is 14 residues. Per germline, CDR1 SGHKS and CDR2 YYEKEE (reference sequence). The CDR3 coding sequence is TGTGCCAGCAGCCCGACTTATGCGCCCGGGGAGCTGTTTTTT. Its translation: CASSPTYAPGELFF.

This chain links TRBV2 with TRBJ2-2; no firm D call. Looked up from germline, CDR1 is SNHLY and CDR2 is FYNNEI. The CDR3 contains 11 residues. Trimming removed 8 bases at V and 5 bases at J, with 6 bases between. For the CDR3, the DNA is TGTGCCAGCCGGGCAACCGGGGAGCTGTTTTTT. This gives the protein CASRATGELFF. The variable domain in full, completed from reference TRBV2 and TRBJ2-2, reads EPEVTQTPSHQVTQMGQEVILRCVPISNHLYFYWYRQILGQKVEFLVSFYNNEISEKSEIFDDQFSVERPDGSNFTLKIRSTKLEDSAMYFCASRATGELFFGEGSRLTVL.

This sequence joins TRBV5-1 and TRBJ2-1; 8 nucleotides line up with TRBD1. CDR3 size: 15 residues. Looked up from germline, CDR1 is SGHRS and CDR2 is YFSETQ. Germline trimming cut 2 bases from V and 6 bases from J; bases unmatched to any gene: 7. The CDR3 spells CASSFDRGAANEQFF. Here the CDR3 DNA reads TGCGCCAGCAGCTTCGACAGGGGTGCCGCCAATGAGCAGTTCTTC.

The V and J genes are TRBV7-2 and TRBJ2-7, with D uncertain. CDR1 and CDR2 from the germline V gene are SGHTA and FQGNSA. Trimming pared 1 base from V and 11 bases from J, leaving 15 bases between. This CDR3 has 13 amino acids. Here the CDR3 DNA reads TGTGCCAGCAGCTTAGTGATGCGAACCCAGGAGTACTTC. Amino acid sequence: CASSLVMRTQEYF.

A single count supports this clone. The CDR3 nucleotides read TGTGCCAGCAGTCCCCACCCCGGGACGGCCTTGGGCTACACCTTC. It encodes CASSPHPGTALGYTF. The V call is TRBV27, the J call TRBJ1-2; tentative D call: TRBD1 (5 bases). This CDR3 region has 15 residues. The germline CDR1 and CDR2 sequences are MNHEY and SMNVEV (reference sequence). Between the trimmed V and J ends, which lost 5 bases and 8 bases, there was a span of 21 bases.

The rearrangement joins TRBV6-5 to TRBJ1-2; the match to TRBD1 covers 12 bases. V was pared by 5 bases and J by 8 bases, with 9 bases of the junction left unmatched. Germline lookup yields CDR1 MNHEY and CDR2 SVGAGI. The CDR3 length is 15 residues. CDR3: CASSGLGQGAKGYTF. CDR3 nucleotides: TGTGCCAGCAGTGGATTGGGACAGGGGGCTAAGGGCTACACCTTC.

The J gene is TRBJ2-7, the V gene TRBV6-5, with D hard to call. Trimming stripped 0 bases from V and 0 bases from J, with 9 bases between. Per germline, CDR1 MNHEY and CDR2 SVGAGI. This CDR3 comprises 15 residues. The DNA for the CDR3 is TGTGCCAGCAGTTACTCTTGGTTGTCCTCCTACGAGCAGTACTTC. It yields the protein CASSYSWLSSYEQYF.

The chain combines TRBV9 with TRBJ2-6; 12 bases align to TRBD2. CDR1 is SGDLS and CDR2 is YYNGEE in the germline V gene. The CDR3 is 17 residues long. With V trimmed by 0 bases and J by 2 bases, 0 bases remained unmatched. The CDR3 DNA is TGTGCCAGCAGCGTAGGACTAGCGGGGGCTGGGGCCAACGTCCTGACTTTC. Its protein is CASSVGLAGAGANVLTF.

The chain employs TRBV2 and TRBJ2-2; 9 nucleotides agree with TRBD2. With 1 base clipped from V and 7 bases from J, the junction kept 7 bases outside the gene matches. Germline V gene lookup returns CDR1 SNHLY and CDR2 FYNNEI. CDR3 length equals 16 residues. The CDR3: CASSEGLAGTGGELFF. In nucleotides, the CDR3 is TGTGCCAGCAGTGAAGGGCTAGCGGGAACGGGCGGGGAGCTGTTTTTT.

V gene TRBV5-1 combines with J gene TRBJ2-7; D ambiguous. CDR1 is SGHRS, CDR2 YFSETQ, per germline. V was pared by 1 base and J by 4 bases, with 15 bases between. The length of the CDR3 is 15 residues. CDR3: CASSLKAGALYEQYF. The CDR3 nucleotides are TGCGCCAGCAGCTTGAAGGCAGGAGCCCTTTACGAGCAGTACTTC.

J is TRBJ1-1 and V is TRBV19; D ambiguous. CDR3 length: 13 amino acids. V was clipped by 7 bases and J by 4 bases, with 13 bases between them. Per the germline V gene, CDR1 is LNHDA and CDR2 is SQIVND (reference sequence). The CDR3 sequence is CASTTEMGTEAFF. The CDR3 nucleotides are TGTGCCAGTACGACGGAAATGGGCACTGAAGCTTTCTTT. Variable domain in full (rest from reference TRBV19 and TRBJ1-1): DGGITQSPKYLFRKEGQNVTLSCEQNLNHDAMYWYRQDPGQGLRLIYYSQIVNDFQKGDIAEGYSVSREKKESFPLTVTSAQKNPTAFYLCASTTEMGTEAFFGQGTRLTVV.

As DNA, the CDR3 is TGTGCCAGCAGCTCCGGGGAGGAGAACATTCAGTACTTC. Amino acids: CASSSGEENIQYF. This sequence joins TRBV5-4 and TRBJ2-4; TRBD2 might be the D (6 bases). Germline lookup yields CDR1 SGHNT and CDR2 YYREEE (reference sequence). V was shortened by 3 bases and J by 7 bases, with 11 bases between the two germline ends. The CDR3 contains 13 residues.